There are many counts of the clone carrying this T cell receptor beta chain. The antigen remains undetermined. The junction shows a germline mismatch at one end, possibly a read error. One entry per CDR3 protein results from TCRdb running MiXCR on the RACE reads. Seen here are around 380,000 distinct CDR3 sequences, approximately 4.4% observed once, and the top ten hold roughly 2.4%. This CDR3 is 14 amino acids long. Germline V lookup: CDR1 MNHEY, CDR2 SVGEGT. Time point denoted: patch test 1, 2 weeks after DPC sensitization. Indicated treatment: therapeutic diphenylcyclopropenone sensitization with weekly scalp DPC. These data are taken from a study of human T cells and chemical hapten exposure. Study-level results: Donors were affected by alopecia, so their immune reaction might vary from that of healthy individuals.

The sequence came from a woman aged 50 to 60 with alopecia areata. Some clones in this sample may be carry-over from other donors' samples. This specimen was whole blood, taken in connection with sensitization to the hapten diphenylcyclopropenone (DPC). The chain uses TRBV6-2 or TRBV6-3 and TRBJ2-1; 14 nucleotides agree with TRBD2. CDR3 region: CAGRLAGGSHEQFF. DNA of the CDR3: TGTGCCGGCAGACTAGCGGGAGGGAGCCATGAGCAGTTCTTC.